These 26 T cell receptor beta chains were sequenced from one sample in a study of cytomegalovirus exposure and HLA in healthy donors. The repertoire was sequenced with immunoSEQ multiplex PCR; TCRdb's copy has only in-frame clones and lacks some. The top ten hold approximately 3.8% of the sample, which has about 79,000 clones, roughly 93% seen once. The sequenced sample was PBMCs. The receptors were sampled from a woman aged 30 to 39 in good health and CMV-seronegative.

This clone was seen only once. The chain links TRBV28 to TRBJ1-3; maybe TRBD1 (5 bases). The CDR3 is 14 amino acids. Trimming shortened V by 5 bases and J by 0 bases, and 8 bases separated the two germline ends. Germline loops: CDR1 MDHEN, CDR2 SYDVKM. CDR3 region: CASSDTGSGNTIYF. The CDR3 coding sequence is TGTGCCAGCAGTGATACAGGCTCTGGAAACACCATATATTTT.

V usage is TRBV15 and J usage is TRBJ1-1, with TRBD1 matching 10 bases. Germline CDR1 is LNHNV and CDR2 is YYDKDF (reference sequence). This CDR3 contains 15 residues. V trimming: 3 bases; J trimming: 4 bases; junction bases outside the gene matches: 5. The CDR3, as DNA: TGTGCCACCAGCAGGGACAGGGGGAAGAGCACTGAAGCTTTCTTT. This translates into CATSRDRGKSTEAFF.

The chain is built from TRBV27 and TRBJ1-4; 7 bases fit TRBD1. J was trimmed by 6 bases and V by 4 bases; bases with no gene match: 5. The CDR3 is made up of 14 amino acids. The germline CDR1 and CDR2 sequences are MNHEY and SMNVEV (reference sequence). CDR3 protein: CASSSQGLYEKLFF. The CDR3 nucleotides are TGTGCCAGCAGTTCACAGGGGCTCTATGAAAAACTGTTTTTT.

This chain uses TRBV6-5 with TRBJ2-3; tentatively, D is TRBD2 (7 bases). The length of the CDR3 is 14 residues. The germline V and J ends were trimmed by 8 bases and 0 bases, with 12 bases remaining between them. From germline, CDR1 is MNHEY and CDR2 SVGAGI. CDR3 protein: CASRGAVSTDTQYF. CDR3 sequence (DNA): TGTGCCAGCCGGGGGGCGGTTAGCACAGATACGCAGTATTTT.

The chain uses TRBV9 and TRBJ2-1, with a tentative D call TRBD1 (6 bases). CDR1 SGDLS and CDR2 YYNGEE come from the germline V gene. The CDR3 is made up of 15 amino acids. Deletions cut 4 bases from V and 4 bases from J, with 15 bases between. CDR3 sequence reads: CASSFRDNQYNEQFF. For the CDR3, the DNA is TGTGCCAGCAGCTTTCGGGACAACCAATACAATGAGCAGTTCTTC.

This rearrangement joins TRBV28 to TRBJ2-7; 11 bases align to TRBD2. This CDR3 spans 15 amino acids. V lost 3 bases, J lost 4 bases, and 5 bases stayed unmatched. Germline V gene sequence: CDR1 MDHEN, CDR2 SYDVKM. CDR3 DNA sequence: TGTGCCAGCAGTTTCACTAGCGGGAGTTCGTACGAGCAGTACTTC. Its protein product is CASSFTSGSSYEQYF.

The chain couples TRBV4-2 to TRBJ2-1, with D possibly being TRBD1 (6 bases). The CDR3 spans 14 residues. Germline lookup yields CDR1 LGHNA and CDR2 YNFKEQ. V lost 3 bases and J 4 bases, leaving 10 bases between the germline ends. CDR3 sequence: CASSQADRYNEQFF. The CDR3 DNA reads TGTGCCAGCAGCCAGGCTGACAGGTACAATGAGCAGTTCTTC.

The chain recombines TRBV6-5 with TRBJ1-1; 10 nucleotides align to TRBD1. This CDR3 region has 14 residues. From germline, CDR1 is MNHEY and CDR2 SVGAGI. Germline trimming cut 5 bases from V and 1 base from J; bases unmatched to any gene: 1. The CDR3 coding sequence is TGTGCCAGCAGTCGACAGGGGGCGAACACTGAAGCTTTCTTT. Translation gives CASSRQGANTEAFF.

The genes are TRBV4-1 and TRBJ1-5; no clear D. Germline CDR1 is MGHRA and CDR2 is YSYEKL. V lost 0 bases and J 0 bases, leaving 12 bases between the germline ends. This CDR3 region has 17 residues. The CDR3: CASSQEMKLDSNQPQHF. The CDR3 DNA follows: TGCGCCAGCAGCCAAGAGATGAAGTTAGATAGCAATCAGCCCCAGCATTTT.

This clone was seen only once. This may stem from a read error, because a much larger clone lies one nucleotide away. This specimen includes other DNA sequences encoding the same CDR3. This sequence joins TRBV7-8 and TRBJ1-5; possible D gene TRBD1, 5 bases. The CDR3 consists of 14 residues. From germline, CDR1 is SGHVS and CDR2 FQNEAQ. CDR3 nucleotides: TGTGCCAGCAGTTTAGACGGGGGGTATCAGCCCCAGCATTTT. Its translation: CASSLDGGYQPQHF.

The chain uses TRBV7-8 and TRBJ1-5, with 8 bases identical to TRBD1. Unmatched junction bases numbered 4, after V lost 5 bases and J lost 7 bases. The CDR3 is 13 residues long. Germline values: CDR1 SGHVS, CDR2 FQNEAQ. The CDR3 bases are TGTGCCAGCAGCCCGGGACAGGCCCAGCCCCAGCATTTT. Encoded protein: CASSPGQAQPQHF.

This sequence joins TRBV18 and TRBJ1-1, with D unresolved. This CDR3 has 15 amino acids. The ends were cut back, 0 bases at V and 2 bases at J, with 10 bases in the middle. Germline-derived CDR1 and CDR2 are KGHSH and LQKENI. The CDR3 coding sequence is TGTGCCAGCTCACCACCGAGCGACTTCAACACTGAAGCTTTCTTT. Translated, it gives CASSPPSDFNTEAFF.

The chain uses TRBV7-9 and TRBJ1-3; the D is unclear. The V end was cut by 3 bases, the J end by 1 base, with 10 bases between. This CDR3 contains 15 residues. CDR1 and CDR2 from the germline V gene are SEHNR and FQNEAQ (reference sequence). CDR3 sequence: CASSFANPSGNTIYF. The CDR3, as DNA: TGTGCCAGCAGCTTCGCGAACCCTTCTGGAAACACCATATATTTT.

The rearrangement uses TRBV7-9 and TRBJ2-7; the D gene is possibly TRBD1 (5 bases). This CDR3 region has 14 residues. Germline CDR1 SEHNR, CDR2 FQNEAQ (reference sequence). The V end was cut by 3 bases, the J end by 3 bases, with 12 bases between. The CDR3 is CASSLQGGLYEQYF. In DNA form, the CDR3 reads TGTGCCAGCAGCTTGCAGGGTGGTCTCTACGAGCAGTACTTC.

The rearrangement joins TRBV2 to TRBJ2-7, with a possible D match to TRBD1 (5 bases). Germline assignment: CDR1 SNHLY and CDR2 FYNNEI. CDR3 size: 13 residues. V lost 2 bases, J lost 6 bases, and 11 bases lay in between. The CDR3 bases are TGTGCCAGCAGTGAAATGACAGCAACCGAGCAGTACTTC. Protein product: CASSEMTATEQYF.

This sequence joins TRBV19 and TRBJ2-2; 8 nucleotides align to TRBD1. The V segment lost 6 bases and the J segment 1 base; nucleotides outside the gene matches: 1. CDR3 length: 14 amino acids. In germline, CDR1 is LNHDA, CDR2 SQIVND (reference sequence). CDR3 nucleotide sequence: TGTGCCAGTAGAGGACAGGGGAACACCGGGGAGCTGTTTTTT. Translated: CASRGQGNTGELFF. The variable domain in full, completed from reference TRBV19 and TRBJ2-2, reads DGGITQSPKYLFRKEGQNVTLSCEQNLNHDAMYWYRQDPGQGLRLIYYSQIVNDFQKGDIAEGYSVSREKKESFPLTVTSAQKNPTAFYLCASRGQGNTGELFFGEGSRLTVL.

This chain connects TRBV28 to TRBJ2-7, with 11 bases lining up with TRBD1. CDR1 and CDR2 (germline): MDHEN, SYDVKM. The J segment lost 4 bases and the V segment lost 5 bases, leaving 7 bases of the junction unmatched. The CDR3 contains 15 residues. The CDR3 is CASSTTGTGGYEQYF. The CDR3 DNA sequence: TGTGCCAGCAGTACCACCGGGACAGGGGGGTACGAGCAGTACTTC.

The chain is built from TRBV28 and TRBJ1-1; D is possibly TRBD1 (5 bases). V lost 5 bases to trimming and J lost 0 bases, with 13 bases between them. The germline V gene has CDR1 MDHEN and CDR2 SYDVKM. The CDR3 runs to 15 residues. The CDR3 here is CASSPWGGVNTEAFF. The CDR3 DNA reads TGTGCCAGCAGTCCCTGGGGAGGGGTGAACACTGAAGCTTTCTTT.

This chain links TRBV7-3 with TRBJ2-5, with D possibly TRBD2 on 6 matching bases. There are 15 residues in the CDR3. Trimming took 5 bases from V and 1 from J, leaving 14 bases between them. The germline V gene has CDR1 SGHTA and CDR2 FQGTGA. CDR3 sequence (DNA): TGTGCCAGCAGCCCATACAAGGGACTCCAAGAGACCCAGTACTTC. Amino acid sequence: CASSPYKGLQETQYF. The full variable domain, in which reference TRBV7-3 and TRBJ2-5 provide the parts outside the CDR3, is GAGVSQTPSNKVTEKGKYVELRCDPISGHTALYWYRQSLGQGPEFLIYFQGTGAADDSGLPNDRFFAVRPEGSVSTLKIQRTERGDSAVYLCASSPYKGLQETQYFGPGTRLLVL.

The chain has TRBV5-4 and TRBJ2-7; the D gene is possibly TRBD2 (6 bases). V lost 5 bases and J lost 1, with 10 bases in between. CDR3 length: 13 residues. Germline CDR1 reads SGHNT; CDR2 reads YYREEE (reference sequence). The CDR3 here is CASSPGESYEQYF. For the CDR3, the DNA is TGTGCCAGCAGTCCGGGGGAGTCCTACGAGCAGTACTTC.

V usage is TRBV5-1 and J usage is TRBJ2-1; 8 bases map to TRBD2. Germline loops: CDR1 SGHRS, CDR2 YFSETQ. CDR3 length: 15 amino acids. V lost 2 bases and J lost 9; bases outside the gene matches: 10. DNA of the CDR3: TGCGCCAGCAGCTTCGGCTACCCGGGGGGGGGTGAGCAGTTCTTC. This translates into CASSFGYPGGGEQFF.

The chain has TRBV30 and TRBJ1-5; 7 bases match TRBD1. V lost 2 bases to trimming and J lost 8 bases; unmatched junction nucleotides: 3. This CDR3 contains 12 residues. CDR1 is GTSNPN and CDR2 is SVGIG in the germline V gene (reference sequence). CDR3 in amino acids: CAWSSRGKPQHF. The CDR3, as DNA: TGTGCCTGGAGTTCCAGGGGGAAGCCCCAGCATTTT. Variable domain in full (rest from reference TRBV30 and TRBJ1-5): SQTIHQWPATLVQPVGSPLSLECTVEGTSNPNLYWYRQAAGRGLQLLFYSVGIGQISSEVPQNLSASRPQDRQFILSSKKLLLSDSGFYLCAWSSRGKPQHFGDGTRLSIL.

V gene TRBV29-1 combines with J gene TRBJ2-1; TRBD2 might be the D (7 bases). V was clipped by 4 bases and J by 6 bases, with 16 bases between them. The CDR3 runs to 14 residues. CDR1 and CDR2 from the germline V gene are SQVTM and ANQGSEA. CDR3 region: CSVVGRGVFNEQFF. In nucleotides, the CDR3 is TGCAGCGTTGTGGGGAGGGGGGTCTTCAATGAGCAGTTCTTC.

This clone was observed a few times. J is TRBJ2-7 and V is TRBV6-4; D perhaps matches TRBD1 (6 bases). V lost 4 bases to trimming and J lost 3 bases, with 16 bases between them. CDR1 MRHNA and CDR2 SNTAGT come from the germline V gene. The length of the CDR3 is 15 residues. CDR3 sequence: CASSAPPGQNYEQYF. The CDR3 DNA follows: TGTGCCAGCAGTGCGCCGCCCGGACAGAACTACGAGCAGTACTTC.

The V gene is TRBV5-1, the J gene TRBJ2-5, with TRBD2 identical over 9 bases. Per the germline V gene, CDR1 is SGHRS and CDR2 is YFSETQ. The CDR3 runs to 16 residues. The V segment lost 0 bases and the J segment 4 bases; nucleotides outside the gene matches: 7. CDR3 nucleotide sequence: TGCGCCAGCAGCTTGGAAGGCGGGAGGGCCCTAGAGACCCAGTACTTC. It codes for CASSLEGGRALETQYF.

A single count supports this clone. The V and J genes are TRBV19 and TRBJ1-2, with a weak D call TRBD1 (5 bases). The CDR3 length is 13 residues. Trimming left V 7 bases short and J 3 bases short, with 12 bases between. CDR1 is LNHDA, CDR2 SQIVND, per germline (reference sequence). The CDR3 DNA follows: TGTGCCAGTACCGTTGACAGCTACTATGGCTACACCTTC. Translating gives CASTVDSYYGYTF.